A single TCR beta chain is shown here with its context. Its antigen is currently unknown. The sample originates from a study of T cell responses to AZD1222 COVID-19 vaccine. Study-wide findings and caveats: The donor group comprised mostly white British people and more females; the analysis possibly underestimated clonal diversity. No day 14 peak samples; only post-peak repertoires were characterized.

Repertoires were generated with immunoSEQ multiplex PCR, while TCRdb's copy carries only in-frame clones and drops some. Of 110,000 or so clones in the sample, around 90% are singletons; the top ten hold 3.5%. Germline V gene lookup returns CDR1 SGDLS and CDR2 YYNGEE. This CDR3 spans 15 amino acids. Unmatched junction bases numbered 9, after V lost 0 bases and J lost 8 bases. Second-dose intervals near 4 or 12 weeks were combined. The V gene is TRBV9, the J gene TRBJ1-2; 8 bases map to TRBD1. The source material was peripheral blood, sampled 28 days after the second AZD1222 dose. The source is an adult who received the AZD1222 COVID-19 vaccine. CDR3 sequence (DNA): TGTGCCAGCAGCGTAGGGACAGGGCCCGGGGGGGGCTACACCTTC. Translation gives CASSVGTGPGGGYTF.